A selection of T cell receptor beta chains follows, all from one sample in a study of blood T cell repertoires in COVID-19. The protocol was immunoSEQ multiplex PCR, while the TCRdb copy is restricted to in-frame clones and leaves out a portion. The table shows roughly 220,000 clones, with more than 80% occurring only once. Sequences were obtained from peripheral blood. The source of these receptors is an elderly woman with COVID-19, enrolled during active disease. The CDR3 runs from the conserved cysteine through the conserved F or W. Each record gives: clone size, D gene, V gene, J gene, CDR3 protein, CDR3 DNA. D genes are given only for firm matches. For some rows the clone size is stated as once, few or many, or as a class when expanded; others skip it.

.	TRBD2	TRBV3-1/TRBV3-2	TRBJ2-1	CASSQDLPQAGGRNEQFF	TGTGCCAGCAGCCAAGATCTTCCCCAAGCGGGAGGCCGCAATGAGCAGTTCTTC
.	TRBD1	TRBV30	TRBJ1-4	CAWSAGTGEKEKLFF	TGTGCCTGGAGTGCCGGGACAGGGGAGAAGGAAAAACTGTTTTTT
.	TRBD1	TRBV27	TRBJ1-3	CASSLSVGQGSGNTIYF	TGTGCCAGCAGTCTCTCAGTGGGACAGGGTTCTGGAAACACCATATATTTT
.	.	TRBV29-1	TRBJ2-3	CSVARLEFDTQYF	TGCAGCGTTGCTAGGCTAGAGTTTGATACGCAGTATTTT
.	.	TRBV3-1/TRBV3-2	TRBJ1-5	CASSQGGSLNQPQHF	TGTGCCAGCAGCCAAGGAGGGAGTCTCAATCAGCCCCAGCATTTT
few	.	TRBV4-1	TRBJ1-2	CASSQAGSNLYGYTF	TGCGCCAGCAGCCAAGCGGGTAGCAACCTCTATGGCTACACCTTC
.	TRBD1	TRBV18	TRBJ2-7	CASSPPGTGVHEQYF	TGTGCCAGCTCGCCCCCGGGGACAGGGGTCCACGAGCAGTACTTC
few	TRBD1	TRBV2	TRBJ2-7	CASNRDREKDEQYF	TGTGCCAGCAACCGGGACAGGGAGAAAGACGAGCAGTACTTC
.	TRBD1	TRBV27	TRBJ1-5	CASSLSFGQGKLKPQHF	TGTGCCAGCAGTTTAAGCTTTGGACAGGGAAAATTGAAGCCCCAGCATTTT
few	.	TRBV6-4	TRBJ1-1	CASSDEAGLRAFF	TGTGCCAGCAGTGACGAGGCGGGACTTCGAGCTTTCTTT
few	.	TRBV6-1	TRBJ2-7	CASSDIGGTLSYEQYF	TGTGCCAGCAGTGATATAGGAGGGACCCTCAGCTACGAGCAGTACTTC
.	TRBD1	TRBV28	TRBJ1-5	CASSFDRAALRQPQHF	TGTGCCAGCAGTTTTGACAGGGCCGCCCTTCGACAGCCCCAGCATTTT
.	.	TRBV28	TRBJ1-1	CASSLREGKAFF	TGTGCCAGCAGTTTAAGGGAGGGGAAAGCTTTCTTT
.	.	TRBV6-5	TRBJ2-2	CASTLFPGELFF	TGTGCCAGCACCCTCTTCCCCGGGGAGCTGTTTTTT
.	TRBD1	TRBV19	TRBJ1-5	CASSISRTGVSQPQHF	TGTGCCAGTAGTATCTCCCGGACAGGGGTAAGTCAGCCCCAGCATTTT
.	.	TRBV6-4	TRBJ1-1	CASSQQGNTEAFF	TGTGCCAGCAGTCAACAGGGGAACACTGAAGCTTTCTTT
.	.	TRBV6-1	TRBJ1-2	CASSDRYGYTF	TGTGCCAGCAGTGACCGCTATGGCTACACCTTC
.	TRBD2	TRBV30	TRBJ2-2	CAYKLLAANTGELFF	TGTGCCTACAAATTACTAGCGGCGAACACCGGGGAGCTGTTTTTT
.	.	TRBV15	TRBJ2-1	CATSRGRLGVGNEQFF	TGTGCCACCAGCAGAGGGCGACTAGGAGTAGGTAATGAGCAGTTCTTC
.	TRBD1	TRBV5-4	TRBJ1-2	CASSLGQGNGYTF	TGTGCCAGCAGCCTGGGACAGGGGAATGGCTACACCTTC
once	.	TRBV5-8	TRBJ2-1	CASSSLGAMGEQFF	TGTGCCAGCAGCTCCCTGGGGGCCATGGGTGAGCAGTTCTTC
.	TRBD2	TRBV28	TRBJ2-2	CASSPFLAGAPGELFF	TGTGCCAGCAGCCCCTTTCTGGCGGGAGCCCCCGGGGAGCTGTTTTTT
.	.	TRBV10-3	TRBJ1-2	CAISESVSNINYGYTF	TGTGCCATCAGTGAGTCAGTTAGCAACATTAACTATGGCTACACCTTC
.	TRBD1	TRBV11-2	TRBJ2-2	CASIPRPRDRPNTGELFF	TGTGCCAGCATCCCACGCCCTCGGGACAGACCGAACACCGGGGAGCTGTTTTTT
.	TRBD2	TRBV5-1	TRBJ2-2	CASSISPGGGELFF	TGCGCCAGCAGTATCTCCCCGGGGGGCGGGGAGCTGTTTTTT
.	.	TRBV29-1	TRBJ1-4	CSGQWGLNEKLFF	TGCAGCGGGCAGTGGGGCCTCAATGAAAAACTGTTTTTT
.	TRBD2	TRBV2	TRBJ2-3	CASREGLALDTQYF	TGTGCCAGCCGGGAGGGGCTAGCTTTGGATACGCAGTATTTT
many	.	TRBV6-1	TRBJ1-4	CASSEARKATNEKLFF	TGTGCCAGCAGTGAAGCGCGGAAGGCAACTAATGAAAAACTGTTTTTT
.	TRBD1	TRBV9	TRBJ1-4	CASSPGQGNEKLFF	TGTGCCAGCAGCCCCGGACAGGGTAATGAAAAACTGTTTTTT
.	TRBD2	TRBV4-1	TRBJ2-2	CASSQDRTSGKFGGELFF	TGCGCCAGCAGCCAAGATAGGACTAGCGGGAAGTTTGGCGGGGAGCTGTTTTTT
.	TRBD1	TRBV10-1	TRBJ1-6	CASRGDSNSPLHF	TGCGCCAGCAGGGGGGACAGCAATTCACCCCTCCACTTT
.	.	TRBV28	TRBJ1-2	CASRGGVRYGYTF	TGTGCCAGCAGGGGGGGGGTTCGGTATGGCTACACCTTC
.	TRBD1	TRBV12-3/TRBV12-4	TRBJ1-2	CASSWTGVGYTF	TGTGCCAGCAGTTGGACAGGGGTTGGCTACACCTTC
.	TRBD1	TRBV30	TRBJ2-1	CAWSGTVNEQFF	TGTGCCTGGAGCGGGACAGTCAATGAGCAGTTCTTC
once	TRBD1	TRBV28	TRBJ2-4	CASSLGTAGSNIQYF	TGTGCCAGCAGTTTAGGGACAGCCGGGTCGAACATTCAGTACTTC
.	.	TRBV5-5	TRBJ1-2	CASSPELYGYTF	TGTGCCAGCAGCCCCGAACTCTATGGCTACACCTTC
.	.	TRBV11-2	TRBJ1-6	CASSPSRDSPLHF	TGTGCCAGCAGCCCCTCGAGGGATTCACCCCTCCACTTT
.	.	TRBV9	TRBJ2-1	CASSTHSGEQFF	TGTGCCAGCAGCACGCATTCGGGTGAGCAGTTCTTC
.	.	TRBV15	TRBJ2-6	CATSRDGSYSGANVLTF	TGTGCCACCAGCAGAGATGGGAGTTACTCTGGGGCCAACGTCCTGACTTTC
once	.	TRBV19	TRBJ2-1	CASSMQGHTYNEQFF	TGTGCCAGTAGTATGCAGGGGCATACCTACAATGAGCAGTTCTTC
.	TRBD2	TRBV9	TRBJ2-1	CASSKASGSHNEQFF	TGTGCCAGCAGTAAGGCTAGCGGGAGTCACAATGAGCAGTTCTTC
.	.	TRBV7-2	TRBJ1-1	CASSLTGNTEAFF	TGTGCCAGCAGCTTGACAGGGAACACTGAAGCTTTCTTT
once	.	TRBV5-1	TRBJ1-5	CASSLTTDQPQHF	TGCGCCAGCAGCTTGACGACAGATCAGCCCCAGCATTTT
.	.	TRBV18	TRBJ2-2	CASSPVEDTGELFF	TGTGCCAGCTCACCTGTGGAGGACACCGGGGAGCTGTTTTTT
.	TRBD1	TRBV5-1	TRBJ2-2	CASRGSDRGLSNTGELFF	TGCGCCAGCAGGGGATCCGACAGGGGGCTTTCGAACACCGGGGAGCTGTTTTTT
.	TRBD1	TRBV5-1	TRBJ1-1	CASSLPDRFKAFF	TGCGCCAGCAGCCTACCGGACAGGTTTAAAGCTTTCTTT
.	.	TRBV19	TRBJ1-3	CASSISRSSGNTIYF	TGTGCCAGTAGTATATCCAGATCCTCTGGAAACACCATATATTTT
few	TRBD1	TRBV5-1	TRBJ2-7	CASSQGTGGNEQYF	TGCGCCAGCAGCCAAGGGACAGGGGGAAACGAGCAGTACTTC
.	.	TRBV30	TRBJ2-1	CAWSPLPSYNEQFF	TGTGCCTGGAGTCCCCTCCCCTCCTACAATGAGCAGTTCTTC
.	TRBD1	TRBV6-2/TRBV6-3	TRBJ1-2	CASSKADREYGGYTF	TGTGCCAGCAGTAAGGCGGACAGGGAGTATGGGGGCTACACCTTC
.	TRBD1	TRBV2	TRBJ2-7	CASFRDRAYEQYF	TGTGCCAGTTTCCGGGACAGGGCCTACGAGCAGTACTTC
.	TRBD2	TRBV24-1	TRBJ2-1	CATSDSGLVSYNEQFF	TGTGCCACCAGTGACTCCGGACTAGTCTCCTACAATGAGCAGTTCTTC
.	TRBD1	TRBV19	TRBJ2-2	CASKGRTGNTGELFF	TGTGCCAGTAAAGGCAGGACAGGCAACACCGGGGAGCTGTTTTTT
once	TRBD2	TRBV11-2	TRBJ2-5	CASSLVLAGMSQYF	TGTGCCAGCAGCTTAGTTCTAGCGGGGATGTCCCAGTACTTC
.	TRBD1	TRBV2	TRBJ1-2	CASEDRGFNYGYTF	TGTGCCAGCGAGGACAGGGGATTTAACTATGGCTACACCTTC